Detailed here is one T cell receptor (beta chain). As yet, its antigen is unknown. 60 Vbeta and 13 Jbeta primers were used in PCR. Sequenced by immunoSEQ multiplex PCR; TCRdb stores in-frame clones only, minus some. The data show over 95,000 clones, roughly 80% seen once. This sample is part of a study of cytomegalovirus exposure and HLA in healthy donors. Study-wide background: Caucasian-associated ancestry cluster membership applied to approximately 84% of under 450 genotyped donors. Whole-study results and caveats: A later analysis appeared to link common viral pathogens to several of the most significant clusters. HLA restriction was apparent for most CMV-associated TCR beta chains in a later analysis.

V was clipped by 3 bases and J by 1 base, with 9 bases between them. CDR3 size: 15 residues. The germline V gene encodes CDR1 MNHNY and CDR2 SVGAGI (reference sequence). The chain uses TRBV6-6 and TRBJ2-2; tentatively, D is TRBD1 (6 bases). This receptor was identified in a man aged 35 to 55 in good health and CMV-seronegative. The sample was PBMCs. The CDR3 region has the DNA TGTGCCAGCAGTTATGCGACAGGGAACACCGGGGAGCTGTTTTTT. This gives the protein CASSYATGNTGELFF.